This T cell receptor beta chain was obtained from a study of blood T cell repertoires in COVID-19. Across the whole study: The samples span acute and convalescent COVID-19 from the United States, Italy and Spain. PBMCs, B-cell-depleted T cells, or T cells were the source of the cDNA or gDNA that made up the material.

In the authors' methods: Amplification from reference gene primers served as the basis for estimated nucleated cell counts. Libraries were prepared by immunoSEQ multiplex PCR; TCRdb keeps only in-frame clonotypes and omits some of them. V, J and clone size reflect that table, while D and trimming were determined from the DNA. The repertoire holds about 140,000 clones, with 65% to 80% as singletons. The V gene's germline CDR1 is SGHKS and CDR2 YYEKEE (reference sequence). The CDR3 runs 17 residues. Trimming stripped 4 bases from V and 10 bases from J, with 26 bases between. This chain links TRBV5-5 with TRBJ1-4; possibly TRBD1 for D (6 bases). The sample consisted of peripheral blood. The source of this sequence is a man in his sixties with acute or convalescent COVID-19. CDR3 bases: TGTGCCAGCAGCCTTGACGGGATCGGGACAAATGCCGCAAAACTGTTTTTT. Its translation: CASSLDGIGTNAAKLFF.